Below are 32 T cell receptor beta chains sequenced from a single sample in a study of CDR3 diversity in severe acne. Via MiXCR, TCRdb re-called the PCR reads, giving one row per CDR3 protein. The sample has more than 70,000 distinct CDR3 sequences, approximately 54% seen once. Sequencing input: blood. The receptors here all came from a male donor with severe acne vulgaris.

By share of the sample, this clonotype is medium-sized. The rearrangement links TRBV7-9 to TRBJ1-6, with TRBD1 matching over 7 bases. Germline V lookup: CDR1 SEHNR, CDR2 FQNEAQ (reference sequence). The length of the CDR3 is 13 residues. Losses at the gene ends were 8 bases for V and 7 bases for J; bases not matched to a gene: 5. The CDR3 here is CASRQGVNSPLHF. The CDR3 nucleotides read TGTGCCAGCCGACAGGGCGTGAATTCACCCCTCCACTTT.

This clonotype was found many times. This chain joins TRBV25-1 and TRBJ2-3, with 8 nucleotides matching TRBD1. Trimming cost V 4 bases and J 4 bases; bases outside gene matches: 16. CDR3 length: 18 residues. Germline V gene data show CDR1 as MGHDK and CDR2 as SYGVNS. The DNA for the CDR3 is TGTGCCAGCAGTGGAACTCAGGGGGCGCAAGGTAGGCCAGATACGCAGTATTTT. It yields the protein CASSGTQGAQGRPDTQYF.

Points on this clonotype: The junction departs from the called germline gene at one end, perhaps through a read error. The chain joins TRBV10-2 to TRBJ2-2; D uncertain. Per germline, CDR1 WSHSY and CDR2 SAAADI. The CDR3 runs 12 residues. CDR3 bases: TGTGCCAGCAGTTCGACCACCGGGGAGCTGTTTTTT. Protein sequence: CASSSTTGELFF.

A remark on this clonotype: A much larger clone lies one base from this, so it may be a read error. The rearrangement joins TRBV7-9 to TRBJ2-7; TRBD2 matches 7 bases. The CDR3 has 18 amino acids. J was trimmed by 7 bases and V by 5 bases; bases with no gene match: 23. In germline, CDR1 is SEHNR, CDR2 FQNEAQ (reference sequence). CDR3 bases: TGTGCCAGCAGCCCAAAGACCCTAGCGGTCCCCCTTCCCGGGGAGCAGTACTTC. Its protein product is CASSPKTLAVPLPGEQYF. Full variable domain (missing parts from reference TRBV7-9 and TRBJ2-7): DTGVSQNPRHKITKRGQNVTFRCDPISEHNRLYWYRQTLGQGPEFLTYFQNEAQLEKSRLLSDRFSAERPKGSFSTLEIQRTEQGDSAMYLCASSPKTLAVPLPGEQYFGPGTRLTVT.

On this clonotype: A much larger clone differs by one base, so this may be a read error. Given the absence of the conserved phenylalanine or tryptophan at the CDR3 end, a read error is likely. V usage is TRBV6-1 and J usage is TRBJ2-3; 12 bases match TRBD2. This CDR3 spans 15 amino acids. Germline loops: CDR1 MNHNS, CDR2 SASEGT. V lost 2 bases, J lost 4 bases, and 1 base stayed unmatched. In DNA, the CDR3 is TGTGCCAGCAGTGAACTAGCGGGGGGGCCAGATACGCAGTATCTT. It translates to CASSELAGGPDTQYL.

This clonotype was recorded only once. The genes are TRBV5-6 and TRBJ2-5, with TRBD2 matching 8 bases. CDR1 and CDR2 (germline): SGHDT, YYEEEE. V gave up 5 bases and J gave up 5 bases; unmatched junction bases: 14. This CDR3 comprises 16 residues. CDR3 DNA sequence: TGTGCCAGCAGTTGGTTAACGGGAGGGCCAGAGGAGACCCAGTACTTC. It yields the protein CASSWLTGGPEETQYF. Full variable domain (missing parts from reference TRBV5-6 and TRBJ2-5): DAGVTQSPTHLIKTRGQQVTLRCSPKSGHDTVSWYQQALGQGPQFIFQYYEEEERQRGNFPDRFSGHQFPNYSSELNVNALLLGDSALYLCASSWLTGGPEETQYFGPGTRLLVL.

This clonotype was found a few times. The chain couples TRBV19 to TRBJ2-1; D is tentatively TRBD1 or TRBD2 (5 bases each). The V and J ends lost 1 base and 9 bases respectively, with 7 bases between them. Per germline, CDR1 LNHDA and CDR2 SQIVND (reference sequence). CDR3 size: 12 residues. CDR3 loop: CASSIVGTEQFF. The CDR3 nucleotides read TGTGCCAGTAGTATAGTAGGGACTGAGCAGTTCTTC.

The chain carries TRBV4-3 and TRBJ1-1, with no clear D. Germline V lookup: CDR1 LGHNA, CDR2 YSLEER. This CDR3 has 14 residues. The V and J ends lost 4 bases and 1 base respectively, with 10 bases between them. CDR3 in DNA: TGCGCCAGCAGCCCTCGGACGGCGAACACTGAAGCTTTCTTT. Residues: CASSPRTANTEAFF.

This clonotype was counted only a few times. The V and J genes are TRBV9 and TRBJ1-1; D is unresolved. The CDR3 covers 13 residues. Trimming took off 0 bases at V and 1 base at J, with 4 bases between the two ends. Germline V gives CDR1 SGDLS, CDR2 YYNGEE. Here the CDR3 reads CASSVDRNTEAFF. As DNA, the CDR3 is TGTGCCAGCAGCGTAGATAGGAACACTGAAGCTTTCTTT.

The chain recombines TRBV29-1 with TRBJ2-7; a possible D gene is TRBD2 (6 bases). The germline V and J ends were trimmed by 3 bases and 4 bases, with 19 bases remaining between them. Per the germline V gene, CDR1 is SQVTM and CDR2 is ANQGSEA. This CDR3 is 15 amino acids long. DNA for the CDR3: TGCAGCGTTGACGAAAGGCGGGGCTCGGTTTACGAGCAGTACTTC. Amino acids: CSVDERRGSVYEQYF.

This clonotype has ten or more counts. The chain carries TRBV20-1 and TRBJ1-6, with D perhaps TRBD1 (5 bases). Trimming removed 1 base from V and 7 bases from J, with 11 bases in between. Germline V gene lookup returns CDR1 DFQATT and CDR2 SNEGSKA (reference sequence). The length of the CDR3 is 14 residues. This CDR3 reads CSARGGAANSPLHF. The DNA for the CDR3 is TGCAGTGCTAGAGGAGGGGCGGCGAATTCACCCCTCCACTTT.

This clonotype showed up many times. This chain connects TRBV10-3 to TRBJ2-2; D may correspond to TRBD1 or TRBD2 (5 bases each). The CDR3 is 15 amino acids. The V gene's germline CDR1 is ENHRY and CDR2 SYGVKD. Trimming took off 6 bases at V and 4 bases at J, with 15 bases between the two ends. The DNA of the CDR3 is TGTGCCATCAGACCGGGACCCGGAGGCACCGGGGAGCTGTTTTTT. It is translated as CAIRPGPGGTGELFF.

A note on this clonotype: A much larger clone lies one base from this, so it may be a read error. The chain couples TRBV24-1 to TRBJ2-2; 16 bases agree with TRBD2. Germline values: CDR1 KGHDR, CDR2 SFDVKD. CDR3 length: 21 residues. V dropped 4 bases and J dropped 4; count of bases not matched to a gene: 14. In nucleotides, the CDR3 is TGTGCCACCAGTGACCCCGCGGGGACTAGCGGGAGGGCCTTGGGCACCGGGGAGCTGTTTTTT. Translating it yields CATSDPAGTSGRALGTGELFF.

The chain carries TRBV18 and TRBJ1-2; no clear D gene. The CDR3 consists of 15 residues. Germline assignment: CDR1 KGHSH and CDR2 LQKENI. V was trimmed by 6 bases and J by 2 bases, leaving 16 bases between them. The CDR3 spells CASSPSANSNYGYTF. The CDR3 region has the DNA TGTGCCAGCTCGCCCTCTGCGAACAGCAACTATGGCTACACCTTC.

Remarks on this clonotype: A much larger clone lies one base from this, so it may be a read error. V usage is TRBV5-6 and J usage is TRBJ2-7; D call uncertain. Germline CDR1 SGHDT, CDR2 YYEEEE. Trimming pared 2 bases from V and 2 bases from J, leaving 17 bases between. The CDR3 consists of 16 residues. The CDR3 nucleotides are TGTGCCAGCAGCTTCTTCCACCGGAACATCGCCTACGAGCAGTACGTC. Residues: CASSFFHRNIAYEQYV.

This sequence joins TRBV11-2 and TRBJ2-5; 11 bases fit TRBD2. The CDR3 is made up of 17 amino acids. Trimming at V came to 4 bases and at J to 0 bases, leaving 7 bases not matched to a gene. Germline assignment: CDR1 SGHAT and CDR2 FQNNGV. CDR3 DNA sequence: TGTGCCAGCAGCTCTAGGACTAGCGGGCTGTACCAAGAGACCCAGTACTTC. Translation: CASSSRTSGLYQETQYF. The full variable domain, in which reference TRBV11-2 and TRBJ2-5 provide the parts outside the CDR3, is EAGVAQSPRYKIIEKRQSVAFWCNPISGHATLYWYQQILGQGPKLLIQFQNNGVVDDSQLPKDRFSAERLKGVDSTLKIQPAKLEDSAVYLCASSSRTSGLYQETQYFGPGTRLLVL.

This clonotype came up many times. This rearrangement joins TRBV6-4 to TRBJ2-4; 7 positions agree with TRBD1. The germline CDR1 and CDR2 sequences are MRHNA and SNTAGT. This CDR3 is built from 15 residues. After removal of 3 bases from V and 4 bases from J, the junction contained 6 bases not matched to a gene. The CDR3 bases are TGTGCCAGCAGTGAGAGGGACAGTAAGAAAAACATTCAGTACTTC. Translated, it gives CASSERDSKKNIQYF.

This clonotype was seen more than once but under ten times. The rearrangement links TRBV4-2 to TRBJ2-7, with D unresolved. V lost 0 bases, J lost 7 bases, and 16 bases lay in between. Germline V gene lookup returns CDR1 LGHNA and CDR2 YNFKEQ. There are 15 residues in the CDR3. The CDR3 DNA reads TGTGCCAGCAGCCAAGAATTAGAGGACGGAAGAGAGCAGTACTTC. This codes for CASSQELEDGREQYF.

This rearrangement joins TRBV11-2 to TRBJ2-2; TRBD2 aligns across 7 bases. V lost 1 base and J lost 6; bases outside the gene matches: 14. The CDR3 length is 18 residues. Per the germline V gene, CDR1 is SGHAT and CDR2 is FQNNGV. The CDR3 DNA reads as TGTGCCAGCAGCTTAGTTGCACTAGCGCCGATCGGCGCCGGGGAGCTGTTTTTT. Encoded protein: CASSLVALAPIGAGELFF.

This clonotype was counted only a few times. The chain recombines TRBV29-1 with TRBJ2-2; a weak D match, TRBD2 (5 bases). CDR1 is SQVTM and CDR2 is ANQGSEA in the germline V gene. The CDR3 is 11 amino acids. Trimming removed 8 bases at V and 6 bases at J, with 10 bases between. The CDR3 DNA reads as TGCAGCCATTGGGAGTCCGGGGAGCTGTTTTTT. Protein sequence: CSHWESGELFF.

This clonotype has a handful of counts. This sequence may be a read error, since a much larger clone differs from it by one base. The chain is built from TRBV15 and TRBJ2-7; D is unresolved. Germline-derived CDR1 and CDR2 are LNHNV and YYDKDF (reference sequence). The V end lost 0 bases, the J end lost 0 bases, and 12 bases lay between the germline ends. The CDR3 loop spans 16 amino acids. CDR3 sequence: CATSRDRRRSSYEQYF. The CDR3 DNA sequence: TGTGCCACCAGCAGAGATAGACGGCGGAGCTCCTACGAGCAGTACTTC. The full variable domain, completed using reference TRBV15 and TRBJ2-7, is DAMVIQNPRYQVTQFGKPVTLSCSQTLNHNVMYWYQQKSSQAPKLLFHYYDKDFNNEADTPDNFQSRRPNTSFCFLDIRSPGLGDTAMYLCATSRDRRRSSYEQYFGPGTRLTVT.

This clonotype was observed at least ten times. The J gene is TRBJ2-3, the V gene TRBV30; no clear D gene. V was clipped by 0 bases and J by 4 bases, with 5 bases between them. This CDR3 region has 12 residues. Germline V gene sequence: CDR1 GTSNPN, CDR2 SVGIG (reference sequence). The CDR3 region has the DNA TGTGCCTGGAGTGTCCTGGCAGATACGCAGTATTTT. Translated: CAWSVLADTQYF.

This clonotype was recorded many times. The rearrangement joins TRBV7-2 to TRBJ1-1, with D possibly TRBD1 on 5 matching bases. The ends were cut back, 5 bases at V and 4 bases at J, with 14 bases in the middle. The CDR3 is 14 amino acids. CDR1 is SGHTA and CDR2 is FQGNSA in the germline V gene. As DNA, the CDR3 is TGTGCCAGCAGCCGGCGCGGGGGAGGCACTGAAGCTTTCTTT. It translates to CASSRRGGGTEAFF.

The J gene is TRBJ2-3, the V gene TRBV20-1, with 9 bases lining up with TRBD1. There are 15 residues in the CDR3. Germline CDR1 DFQATT, CDR2 SNEGSKA (reference sequence). Trimming at V came to 3 bases and at J to 5 bases, leaving 9 bases not matched to a gene. This CDR3 is CSASSWDRDGDTQYF. The CDR3 coding sequence is TGCAGTGCTAGTTCGTGGGACAGGGATGGAGATACGCAGTATTTT.

This clonotype showed up many times. The CDR3 nucleotides are TGTGCCAGCAGCTTAACTCCGGGACAGGGGTTCGATGAGCAGTTCTTC. This codes for CASSLTPGQGFDEQFF. The rearrangement uses TRBV7-3 and TRBJ2-1, with 10 nucleotides matching TRBD1. The V gene's germline CDR1 is SGHTA and CDR2 FQGTGA. The CDR3 covers 16 residues. Unmatched junction bases numbered 7, after V lost 0 bases and J lost 8 bases.

This clonotype was recorded once. A much larger clone lies a single base off, so this may be a read error. This rearrangement joins TRBV5-5 to TRBJ2-7; the D gene is possibly TRBD2 (5 bases). V was clipped by 0 bases and J by 0 bases, with 10 bases between them. The CDR3 length is 15 residues. CDR1 SGHKS and CDR2 YYEKEE come from the germline V gene (reference sequence). The CDR3 spells CASSLAPGTSYEQYV. CDR3 sequence (DNA): TGTGCCAGCAGCTTGGCACCGGGAACCTCCTACGAGCAGTACGTC.

With regard to this clonotype: With a much larger clone just one base away, this may be a read error. The rearrangement joins TRBV29-1 to TRBJ2-3, with D perhaps TRBD2 (5 bases). CDR1 SQVTM and CDR2 ANQGSEA come from the germline V gene. The length of the CDR3 is 15 residues. With 3 bases removed from V and 2 bases from J, the gap between germline ends came to 15 bases. The CDR3 bases are TGCAGCGTTGACGGGCTAGCCCCCTACACAGATACGCAGTATTTT. This gives the protein CSVDGLAPYTDTQYF.

The table lists this clonotype with many counts. This chain joins TRBV6-5 and TRBJ1-6; possible D gene TRBD1, 6 bases. CDR1 and CDR2 from the germline V gene are MNHEY and SVGAGI. This CDR3 has 14 residues. Deletions cut 5 bases from V and 3 bases from J, with 8 bases between. CDR3 in amino acids: CASSRQVYNSPLHF. Here the CDR3 DNA reads TGTGCCAGCAGTCGACAGGTCTATAATTCACCCCTCCACTTT.

This clonotype has ten or more counts. The rearrangement joins TRBV11-2 to TRBJ1-2, with unresolved D. Trimming shortened V by 1 base and J by 8 bases, and 5 bases separated the two germline ends. Per the germline V gene, CDR1 is SGHAT and CDR2 is FQNNGV. The CDR3 is 11 residues long. As DNA, the CDR3 is TGTGCCAGCAGCTTAGTGGGGGGCTACACCTTC. Encoded protein: CASSLVGGYTF.

This chain joins TRBV27 and TRBJ2-7; weak D call: TRBD2 (6 bases). Germline V gives CDR1 MNHEY, CDR2 SMNVEV (reference sequence). The CDR3 consists of 15 residues. The DNA of the CDR3 is TGTGCCAGCAGTTTAACCGCGGGAATCTCCTACGGGCAGTACGTC. Its protein is CASSLTAGISYGQYV.

The chain has TRBV2 and TRBJ2-2; D not certain. The CDR3 has 12 residues. In germline, CDR1 is SNHLY, CDR2 FYNNEI. Trimming stripped 6 bases from V and 5 bases from J, with 7 bases between. CDR3 loop: CASRVGTGELFF. The DNA for the CDR3 is TGTGCCAGCAGAGTGGGAACCGGGGAGCTGTTTTTT.

Of note for this clonotype: The limits of the CDR3 on the DNA are not certain, so only TCRdb's listed CDR3 is given. The CDR3 reads CASSLQGDYGYTFGSGTQYF. The chain carries TRBV5-4 and TRBJ2-5; the table gives TRBD1 as D, unverified against the DNA. Germline V gene sequence: CDR1 SGHNT, CDR2 YYREEE (reference sequence). The CDR3 has 20 residues if both end residues are counted.